The 14 T cell receptor beta chains below all came from one sample that was sequenced in a study of T-cell memory formation after mild COVID-19. TCRdb reprocessed the 5' RACE reads with MiXCR, giving one entry per CDR3 protein. Among about half a million distinct CDR3 sequences listed, about 20% were seen once. Specimen: PBMCs or a T cell subset sorted from them (not recorded which). The receptors originated from an adult woman who had mild COVID-19 (a few samples of this study predate the infection). Cell type and time point are not known.

The table lists this clonotype with a few counts. The chain recombines TRBV5-1 with TRBJ2-3; a possible D gene is TRBD2 (6 bases). V was shortened by 2 bases and J by 0 bases, with 13 bases between the two germline ends. This CDR3 spans 16 amino acids. Per germline, CDR1 SGHRS and CDR2 YFSETQ. CDR3: CASSFSFSGSTDTQYF. In DNA, the CDR3 is TGCGCCAGCAGCTTCTCCTTTAGCGGTAGCACAGATACGCAGTATTTT.

The chain employs TRBV20-1 and TRBJ2-7; perhaps TRBD2 as D (5 bases). Looked up from germline, CDR1 is DFQATT and CDR2 is SNEGSKA (reference sequence). This CDR3 region has 14 residues. V was shortened by 0 bases and J by 0 bases, with 9 bases between the two germline ends. CDR3 protein: CSARDVRGSYEQYF. CDR3 DNA: TGCAGTGCTAGAGACGTCCGGGGCTCCTACGAGCAGTACTTC.

V and J are TRBV6-5 and TRBJ1-2; the D is unclear. The CDR3 is made up of 20 amino acids. Germline-derived CDR1 and CDR2 are MNHEY and SVGAGI. Trimming took off 0 bases at V and 2 bases at J, with 25 bases between the two ends. Written as DNA, the CDR3 is TGTGCCAGCAGTTACTCGATTTTCGCCAGGTCGATCGAGGAGAACTATGGCTACACCTTC. Residues: CASSYSIFARSIEENYGYTF.

The CDR3 DNA is TGTGCCACCAGTGTCCCAGGGGGCCTCGACAATGAGCAGTTCTTC. Its translation is CATSVPGGLDNEQFF. J is TRBJ2-1 and V is TRBV24-1; TRBD1 agrees at 8 bases. The V gene's germline CDR1 is KGHDR and CDR2 SFDVKD. The CDR3 contains 15 residues. V shed 5 bases and J 5 bases; nucleotides not matched to a gene: 7.

The chain employs TRBV6-2 or TRBV6-3 and TRBJ2-2; 12 bases are shared with TRBD2. J gave up 3 bases and V 7 bases, and 12 bases lay outside the gene matches. Germline lookup yields CDR1 MNHEY and CDR2 SVGEGT. The CDR3 length is 18 residues. CDR3 residues: CASNPGLAGTRYTGELFF. For the CDR3, the DNA is TGTGCCAGCAATCCCGGACTAGCGGGAACTAGATACACCGGGGAGCTGTTTTTT.

Only a few counts were recorded for this clonotype. The chain employs TRBV7-9 and TRBJ2-3; D might be TRBD2 (5 bases). This CDR3 contains 15 residues. V lost 5 bases and J 3 bases, leaving 15 bases between the germline ends. Germline lookup yields CDR1 SEHNR and CDR2 FQNEAQ (reference sequence). DNA of the CDR3: TGTGCCAGCAGCCCCACCGCCGAGGGAACAGATACGCAGTATTTT. Protein: CASSPTAEGTDTQYF.

The chain links TRBV9 to TRBJ2-1; a possible D gene is TRBD1 (6 bases). The germline V gene encodes CDR1 SGDLS and CDR2 YYNGEE. The germline V and J ends were trimmed by 0 bases and 6 bases, with 13 bases remaining between them. This CDR3 has 15 amino acids. The CDR3 DNA follows: TGTGCCAGCAGCGTAGCTGCACAGGGTATCAATGAGCAGTTCTTC. Translating gives CASSVAAQGINEQFF.

There are a few counts of this clonotype. The gene calls are TRBV4-1 and TRBJ2-2; D assignment may be TRBD1 or TRBD2 (5 bases each). Per germline, CDR1 MGHRA and CDR2 YSYEKL. CDR3 length: 17 residues. Trimming stripped 2 bases from V and 5 bases from J, with 18 bases between. The CDR3 region is CASSQLFRGVGTGELFF. The CDR3 DNA reads TGCGCCAGCAGCCAACTTTTTAGAGGGGTAGGGACCGGGGAGCTGTTTTTT.

The chain carries TRBV27 and TRBJ2-2; 8 bases are a match to TRBD1. Germline CDR1 is MNHEY and CDR2 is SMNVEV (reference sequence). The CDR3 length is 20 residues. V was clipped by 5 bases and J by 11 bases; unmatched bases: 28. In DNA form, the CDR3 reads TGTGCCAGCAGTCCTGGGGACAGGCCCTTCAGCCCCCAACGCATCGGAGAGCTGTTTTTT. As protein: CASSPGDRPFSPQRIGELFF.

This clonotype occurred a few times. The rearrangement links TRBV7-9 to TRBJ2-7; 13 bases are a match to TRBD2. The junction had 9 bases not matched to a gene; V was cut back by 4 bases and J by 6 bases. In germline, CDR1 is SEHNR, CDR2 FQNEAQ (reference sequence). The CDR3 spans 16 residues. The CDR3 protein is CASSYDSGLAGFEQYF. DNA of the CDR3: TGTGCCAGCAGCTATGACTCGGGACTAGCGGGGTTCGAGCAGTACTTC.

This clonotype was counted only a few times. The V gene is TRBV5-1, the J gene TRBJ1-2, with 7 bases that match TRBD1. The V gene's germline CDR1 is SGHRS and CDR2 YFSETQ. With 6 bases clipped from V and 7 bases from J, the junction kept 9 bases outside the gene matches. CDR3 size: 13 residues. The CDR3 nucleotides read TGCGCCAGCACTGACAGGGCAGGGGGTGGCTACACCTTC. Amino acids: CASTDRAGGGYTF.

This clonotype was detected a few times. The chain uses TRBV20-1 and TRBJ2-1; 7 nucleotides match TRBD2. The CDR3 has 17 amino acids. With 1 base clipped from V and 7 bases from J, the junction kept 16 bases outside the gene matches. Germline-derived CDR1 and CDR2 are DFQATT and SNEGSKA (reference sequence). CDR3 in amino acids: CSARGRLKRSGVNEQFF. Here the CDR3 DNA reads TGCAGTGCTAGAGGGAGGTTAAAGCGGAGCGGGGTAAATGAGCAGTTCTTC.

The chain couples TRBV30 to TRBJ2-5; 7 bases align to TRBD2. CDR1 and CDR2 (germline): GTSNPN, SVGIG (reference sequence). The CDR3 is 14 amino acids. V shed 0 bases, J shed 5 bases, and the junction held 6 bases outside the gene matches. DNA for the CDR3: TGTGCCTGGAGTGTAGGTGCGGGAGTGGAGACCCAGTACTTC. Translating gives CAWSVGAGVETQYF. The complete variable domain, with remaining parts taken from reference TRBV30 and TRBJ2-5, reads SQTIHQWPATLVQPVGSPLSLECTVEGTSNPNLYWYRQAAGRGLQLLFYSVGIGQISSEVPQNLSASRPQDRQFILSSKKLLLSDSGFYLCAWSVGAGVETQYFGPGTRLLVL.

The rearrangement links TRBV6-2 or TRBV6-3 to TRBJ2-5; TRBD2 matches 9 bases. From germline, CDR1 is MNHEY and CDR2 SVGEGT. The CDR3 sequence is 18 residues long. With 2 bases clipped from V and 4 bases from J, the junction kept 14 bases outside the gene matches. CDR3 loop: CASSYLAGGNVMRETQYF. The CDR3 DNA reads TGTGCCAGCAGTTACCTCGCGGGAGGGAACGTGATGAGAGAGACCCAGTACTTC.